The 20 T cell receptor beta chains listed next were all sequenced from one sample in a study of T cells in Graves' hyperthyroidism and ophthalmopathy. There were TCR beta CDR3 regions amplified from RNA transcripts. Researchers ran a first-round RT-PCR on the TCR CDR3 using the HTBI primer set. TCRdb itself ran the multiplex PCR reads through MiXCR, one entry per CDR3 protein. The sample has roughly 350,000 distinct CDR3 sequences; about 13% are singletons. Sequenced sample: blood. All receptors derive from a middle-aged woman with Graves' ophthalmopathy.

This clonotype has ten or more counts. The rearrangement joins TRBV12-3 or TRBV12-4 to TRBJ1-3, with D perhaps matching TRBD1 (5 bases). The CDR3 loop spans 15 amino acids. Deletions cut 5 bases from V and 0 bases from J, with 11 bases between. The CDR3 loop is CASSATGNSGNTIYF. The CDR3 bases are TGTGCCAGCAGTGCCACAGGAAACTCTGGAAACACCATATATTTT.

This clonotype was seen at least ten times. The CDR3 is CASRGIPDEQYF. CDR3 nucleotide sequence: TGTGCCAGCAGAGGGATTCCGGACGAGCAGTACTTC. The rearrangement links TRBV7-9 to TRBJ2-7; D call uncertain. V lost 6 bases to trimming and J lost 5 bases, with 11 bases between them. The CDR3 sequence is 12 residues long. The germline gives CDR1 SEHNR, CDR2 FQNEAQ (reference sequence).

In this sample, this clonotype turned up many times. V is TRBV3-1 and J is TRBJ1-1; 8 nucleotides match TRBD1. This CDR3 comprises 15 residues. CDR1 and CDR2 from the germline V gene are LGHDT and YNNKEL (reference sequence). Unmatched junction bases numbered 6, after V lost 5 bases and J lost 1 base. This CDR3 is CASSFRTGTNTEAFF. Here the CDR3 DNA reads TGTGCCAGCAGCTTCCGGACAGGGACGAACACTGAAGCTTTCTTT.

This clonotype was observed many times. V gene TRBV29-1 combines with J gene TRBJ1-1; unclear D gene. Germline V gene data show CDR1 as SQVTM and CDR2 as ANQGSEA. The CDR3 runs 11 residues. With 8 bases removed from V and 4 bases from J, the gap between germline ends came to 11 bases. The CDR3 region has the DNA TGCAGCTTCCGATGGCGCACTGAAGCTTTCTTT. As protein: CSFRWRTEAFF.

CDR3 protein: CASSSLRGARGVNTEAFF. DNA for the CDR3: TGTGCCAGCAGTTCACTCAGGGGGGCCCGGGGGGTGAACACTGAAGCTTTCTTT. The chain employs TRBV6-2 or TRBV6-3 and TRBJ1-1; the match to TRBD1 covers 7 bases. This CDR3 has 18 residues. J was trimmed by 0 bases and V by 4 bases; bases with no gene match: 14. Germline V gene sequence: CDR1 MNHEY, CDR2 SVGEGT.

In this sample, this clonotype turned up many times. The rearrangement joins TRBV7-9 to TRBJ2-1, with 9 nucleotides matching TRBD2. There are 15 residues in the CDR3. Germline lookup yields CDR1 SEHNR and CDR2 FQNEAQ (reference sequence). The V and J ends lost 4 bases and 8 bases, in that order; junction bases with no gene match: 9. CDR3 sequence (DNA): TGTGCCAGCAGCTCGTACGCGGGGGGGCAGGATGAGCAGTTCTTC. It specifies CASSSYAGGQDEQFF. The full variable domain, in which reference TRBV7-9 and TRBJ2-1 provide the parts outside the CDR3, is DTGVSQNPRHKITKRGQNVTFRCDPISEHNRLYWYRQTLGQGPEFLTYFQNEAQLEKSRLLSDRFSAERPKGSFSTLEIQRTEQGDSAMYLCASSSYAGGQDEQFFGPGTRLTVL.

This clonotype was counted ten times or more. The chain recombines TRBV12-3 or TRBV12-4 with TRBJ2-1; D is undetermined. With 1 base removed from V and 8 bases from J, the gap between germline ends came to 15 bases. The CDR3 contains 15 residues. CDR3 sequence (DNA): TGTGCCAGCAGTTTAGGTGGTCACCCCTCGGATGAGCAGTTCTTC. This gives the protein CASSLGGHPSDEQFF.

In this sample, this clonotype turned up a few times. The chain uses TRBV11-2 and TRBJ2-2; 7 nucleotides line up with TRBD1. V dropped 4 bases and J dropped 3; count of bases not matched to a gene: 5. The CDR3 has 15 amino acids. Per the germline V gene, CDR1 is SGHAT and CDR2 is FQNNGV. As DNA, the CDR3 is TGTGCCAGCAGCTACGGGACAGCGGACACCGGGGAGCTGTTTTTT. Its translation is CASSYGTADTGELFF.

The chain couples TRBV19 to TRBJ2-1; the D gene is possibly TRBD1 (6 bases). The germline gives CDR1 LNHDA, CDR2 SQIVND (reference sequence). The CDR3 is made up of 15 amino acids. V shed 6 bases and J shed 7 bases, with 19 bases lying between them. The CDR3 region has the DNA TGTGCCAGTAGCTTCCGGGACAAGGCAGAGAATGAGCAGTTCTTC. Translation gives CASSFRDKAENEQFF. The whole variable domain, filled in from reference TRBV19 and TRBJ2-1, reads DGGITQSPKYLFRKEGQNVTLSCEQNLNHDAMYWYRQDPGQGLRLIYYSQIVNDFQKGDIAEGYSVSREKKESFPLTVTSAQKNPTAFYLCASSFRDKAENEQFFGPGTRLTVL.

This clonotype came up many times. V gene TRBV20-1 combines with J gene TRBJ2-5; D is uncertain. The V and J ends lost 5 bases and 1 base respectively, with 11 bases between them. The length of the CDR3 is 13 residues. Per germline, CDR1 DFQATT and CDR2 SNEGSKA (reference sequence). The CDR3 DNA is TGCAGTGCTTACACGGGTGCCCAAGAGACCCAGTACTTC. Its protein product is CSAYTGAQETQYF.

This clonotype has ten or more counts. V gene TRBV12-3 or TRBV12-4 combines with J gene TRBJ1-3; no firm D call. Trimming pared 2 bases from V and 0 bases from J, leaving 14 bases between. The CDR3 sequence is 17 residues long. CDR3 residues: CASSLKPPSISGNTIYF. The CDR3 nucleotides read TGTGCCAGCAGTTTAAAGCCCCCGTCTATCTCTGGAAACACCATATATTTT.

This clonotype was counted only a few times. This chain connects TRBV28 to TRBJ1-5; D is perhaps TRBD1 (6 bases). This CDR3 comprises 18 residues. The germline V gene has CDR1 MDHEN and CDR2 SYDVKM. Trimming removed 7 bases at V and 2 bases at J, with 24 bases between. The CDR3: CASTKIWRGRGGNQPQHF. CDR3 bases: TGTGCCAGCACCAAAATCTGGAGGGGGAGGGGTGGCAATCAGCCCCAGCATTTT.

This clonotype was recorded a few times. The rearrangement links TRBV25-1 to TRBJ2-5; D is perhaps TRBD1 (6 bases). V was trimmed by 2 bases and J by 2 bases, leaving 21 bases between them. The germline V gene has CDR1 MGHDK and CDR2 SYGVNS. The CDR3 is 18 amino acids. The CDR3, as DNA: TGTGCCAGCAGTGAACCCCCAGGGGTGAGCCTTAAACAAGAGACCCAGTACTTC. It codes for CASSEPPGVSLKQETQYF.

This clonotype has at least ten counts. The rearrangement links TRBV20-1 to TRBJ2-3, with D perhaps TRBD1 or TRBD2 (5 bases each). Germline loops: CDR1 DFQATT, CDR2 SNEGSKA (reference sequence). The CDR3 runs to 15 residues. Trimming took 5 bases from V and 3 from J, leaving 18 bases between them. In DNA, the CDR3 is TGCAGTGCTCCCCCGTGGGGGTTTGGGACAGATACGCAGTATTTT. Translated, it gives CSAPPWGFGTDTQYF.

This clonotype was detected many times. CDR3 in DNA: TGTGCCAGCAGCCGCCCCCTGGGTGAGCAGTACTTC. Amino acids: CASSRPLGEQYF. The V and J genes are TRBV7-2 and TRBJ2-7; D gene unclear. V shed 5 bases and J shed 7 bases, with 12 bases lying between them. The CDR3 is 12 residues long. CDR1 is SGHTA, CDR2 FQGNSA, per germline.

This chain uses TRBV28 with TRBJ2-4; 7 nucleotides align to TRBD1. This CDR3 is 17 amino acids long. With V trimmed by 6 bases and J by 2 bases, 13 bases remained unmatched. From germline, CDR1 is MDHEN and CDR2 SYDVKM. The CDR3: CASSPSRTGATKNIQYF. In DNA form, the CDR3 reads TGTGCCAGCAGCCCCTCCCGAACAGGGGCGACCAAAAACATTCAGTACTTC.

This clonotype was picked up a small number of times. This sequence joins TRBV20-1 and TRBJ1-5, with 7 bases aligning to TRBD1. With 1 base clipped from V and 1 base from J, the junction kept 7 bases outside the gene matches. The CDR3 contains 16 residues. Germline V CDR1 and CDR2: DFQATT, SNEGSKA (reference sequence). The DNA of the CDR3 is TGCAGTGCTAGAGGACAGGGCACTGTGAGCAATCAGCCCCAGCATTTT. Protein sequence: CSARGQGTVSNQPQHF.

The table lists this clonotype with a few counts. V and J are TRBV18 and TRBJ2-1, with 13 bases identical to TRBD2. The CDR3 spans 15 residues. The V and J ends lost 6 bases and 8 bases, in that order; junction bases with no gene match: 7. Looked up from germline, CDR1 is KGHSH and CDR2 is LQKENI. In DNA form, the CDR3 reads TGTGCCAGCTCTCGACTAGCGGGAGGATTCGATGAGCAGTTCTTC. It specifies CASSRLAGGFDEQFF. Complete variable domain (other parts from reference TRBV18 and TRBJ2-1): NAGVMQNPRHLVRRRGQEARLRCSPMKGHSHVYWYRQLPEEGLKFMVYLQKENIIDESGMPKERFSAEFPKEGPSILRIQQVVRGDSAAYFCASSRLAGGFDEQFFGPGTRLTVL.

In this sample, this clonotype turned up many times. The chain is built from TRBV12-3 or TRBV12-4 and TRBJ1-6; D is uncertain. The CDR3 length is 13 residues. V shed 2 bases and J shed 12 bases, with 11 bases lying between them. The CDR3 bases are TGTGCCAGCAGTTTATTGACTGGTGGACCCCTCCACTTT. Its translation: CASSLLTGGPLHF.

With respect to this clonotype: Given a much more abundant clone one base away, this may be a read error. The gene calls are TRBV11-2 and TRBJ2-1, with TRBD2 matching 12 bases. Per germline, CDR1 SGHAT and CDR2 FQNNGV. This CDR3 comprises 17 residues. The CDR3 DNA sequence: TGTGCCAGCAGCCCCCCCGTGGTACTAGCGGGAGGCAATCAGCAGTTCTTC. It codes for CASSPPVVLAGGNQQFF.